A selection of T cell receptor beta chains follows, all from one sample in a study of T cell repertoires in cytomegalovirus infection. TCRdb re-called the reads through MiXCR, storing one row per CDR3 protein. The table lists about 240,000 distinct CDR3 sequences, around 6.2% of them singletons. The sequencing sample was made of PBMCs. These receptors were obtained from a human donor in good health (CMV status not recorded). Some clones in this sample may be carry-over from other donors' samples. CDR3s include the opening cysteine and the closing phenylalanine or tryptophan.

TRBV5-1,TRBJ2-2,15,CASRLDGGSAGELFF
TRBV29-1,TRBJ1-2,14,CSVEDLNRGLGYTF
TRBV12-3/TRBV12-4,TRBJ2-7,14,CASSFRTVSYEQYF
TRBV7-9,TRBJ1-1,14,CASSHDRVNTEAFF
TRBV18,TRBJ2-1,12,CASSPQGYEQFF
TRBV19,TRBJ1-2,16,CASSSLSDREYDGYTF
TRBV29-1,TRBJ1-2,14,CSVKTGSILSGYTF
TRBV7-9,TRBJ2-1,15,CASSRARGGGDEQFF
TRBV20-1,TRBJ2-5,14,CSARDYRGGETQYF
TRBV7-2,TRBJ2-7,14,CASSSERGLREQYF
TRBV5-1,TRBJ2-2,16,CASSLSGGANTGELFF
TRBV12-3/TRBV12-4,TRBJ2-2,15,CASSLWRGGRGELFF
TRBV20-1,TRBJ1-5,12,CSVRRGSQPQHF
TRBV28,TRBJ2-1,20,CASSLAPGLAGEGSYNEQFF
TRBV7-2,TRBJ2-3,16,CASSFASGGVTDTQYF
TRBV2,TRBJ2-1,14,CASSTSGRHNEQFF
TRBV6-2/TRBV6-3,TRBJ2-5,16,CASRERMTDPFGTQYF
TRBV11-2,TRBJ1-6,11,CASSLGSPLHF
TRBV7-2,TRBJ2-5,11,CASSPQETQYF
TRBV9,TRBJ2-5,16,CASSVDHGRKGETQYF
TRBV2,TRBJ2-3,16,CASNLATSGGAVTQYF
TRBV12-3/TRBV12-4,TRBJ2-3,14,CASSDDRGSDTQYF
TRBV6-2/TRBV6-3,TRBJ1-1,14,CASSRKGVGTEAFF
TRBV19,TRBJ1-1,14,CASSIDDRNTEAFF
TRBV4-2,TRBJ2-7,17,CASSPNIRGGGLDEQYF
TRBV4-1,TRBJ2-2,14,CASSQDMNTGELFF
TRBV30,TRBJ2-5,12,CAWNAGGGTQYF
TRBV7-2,TRBJ1-6,16,CASSFPGGRENSPLHF
TRBV7-9,TRBJ2-1,16,CASSLTSGGVYNEQFF
TRBV2,TRBJ2-3,12,CASSERTDTQYF
TRBV10-3,TRBJ1-2,14,CAIRVSDLSRGYTF
TRBV12-3/TRBV12-4,TRBJ1-1,14,CASIAAGLFTEAFF
TRBV10-3,TRBJ2-1,14,CAISISGANGEQFF
TRBV25-1,TRBJ1-1,16,CASRRSGQGMNTEAFF
TRBV28,TRBJ1-2,14,CASSFSRDRIGYTF
TRBV19,TRBJ1-6,15,CASSRGQQNGSPLHF
TRBV28,TRBJ2-7,14,CASSPQTRVDEQYF
TRBV6-1,TRBJ2-7,16,CASSRTGPQSSYEQYF
TRBV7-2,TRBJ1-6,14,CASSLGQKGSPLHF
TRBV12-3/TRBV12-4,TRBJ2-5,14,CASSRSAGGETQYF
TRBV10-3,TRBJ2-5,15,CAISESGVEQETQYF
TRBV4-1,TRBJ2-5,15,CASSQAGQGKETQYF
TRBV5-6,TRBJ1-4,14,CASSRVGVGEKLFF